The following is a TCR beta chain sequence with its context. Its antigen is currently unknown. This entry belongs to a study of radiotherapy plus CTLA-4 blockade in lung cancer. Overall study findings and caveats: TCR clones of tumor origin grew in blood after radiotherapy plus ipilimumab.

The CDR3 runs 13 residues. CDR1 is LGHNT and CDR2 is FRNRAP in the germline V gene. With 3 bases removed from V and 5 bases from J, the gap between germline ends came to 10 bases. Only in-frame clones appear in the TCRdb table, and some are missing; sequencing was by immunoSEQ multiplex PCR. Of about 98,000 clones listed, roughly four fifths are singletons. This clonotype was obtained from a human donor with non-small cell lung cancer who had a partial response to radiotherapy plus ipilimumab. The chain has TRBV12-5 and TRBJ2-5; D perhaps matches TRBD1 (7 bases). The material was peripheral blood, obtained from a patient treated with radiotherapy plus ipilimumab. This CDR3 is CASGLAGGETQYF. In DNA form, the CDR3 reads TGTGCTAGTGGTTTAGCAGGGGGGGAGACCCAGTACTTC.